These 25 T cell receptor beta chains originate from one sample sequenced in a study of T cell changes during pregnancy in multiple sclerosis. Assay used: immunoSEQ multiplex PCR; TCRdb lists only in-frame clones, some missing. Of about 64,000 clones in the sample, roughly 90% were seen once. Here the sequenced sample was peripheral blood, taken in the second trimester of pregnancy. These receptors were obtained from a female donor with multiple sclerosis, enrolled in a pregnancy study.

The chain links TRBV10-1 to TRBJ2-1; TRBD2 aligns across 7 bases. CDR3 length equals 15 residues. J was trimmed by 0 bases and V by 5 bases; bases with no gene match: 4. The germline V gene has CDR1 WNHNN and CDR2 SYGVQD (reference sequence). The CDR3 region is CASSSAGSSYNEQFF. The CDR3 DNA follows: TGCGCCAGCAGTTCAGCGGGGAGCTCCTACAATGAGCAGTTCTTC.

The J gene is TRBJ2-1, the V gene TRBV6-4, with 12 bases fitting TRBD2. The V gene's germline CDR1 is MRHNA and CDR2 SNTAGT. This CDR3 contains 16 residues. The V segment lost 0 bases and the J segment 6 bases; nucleotides outside the gene matches: 3. CDR3 nucleotide sequence: TGTGCCAGCAGTGACTCGGCTAGCGGGAGGGGCAATGAGCAGTTCTTC. It yields the protein CASSDSASGRGNEQFF.

This clone was seen only once. The chain links TRBV5-1 to TRBJ2-7; TRBD2 agrees at 11 bases. The germline CDR1 and CDR2 sequences are SGHRS and YFSETQ. V lost 3 bases, J lost 4 bases, and 6 bases stayed unmatched. CDR3 length: 15 amino acids. The CDR3 spells CASSSSLAGGYEQYF. Written as DNA, the CDR3 is TGCGCCAGCAGCTCCTCTCTAGCGGGAGGTTACGAGCAGTACTTC. The full variable domain, its missing parts supplied by reference TRBV5-1 and TRBJ2-7, is KAGVTQTPRYLIKTRGQQVTLSCSPISGHRSVSWYQQTPGQGLQFLFEYFSETQRNKGNFPGRFSGRQFSNSRSEMNVSTLELGDSALYLCASSSSLAGGYEQYFGPGTRLTVT.

The chain combines TRBV11-3 with TRBJ2-5; tentatively, D is TRBD1 (8 bases). Between the trimmed V and J ends, which lost 5 bases and 4 bases, there was a span of 17 bases. The CDR3 sequence is 15 residues long. Germline CDR1 is SGHNT and CDR2 is YENEEA. The CDR3 loop is CASSERTGRGETQYF. DNA for the CDR3: TGTGCCAGCAGCGAAAGGACAGGGAGGGGAGAGACCCAGTACTTC.

The chain employs TRBV5-4 and TRBJ2-1; the match to TRBD2 covers 13 bases. J lost 8 bases, V lost 4 bases, and 12 bases had no gene match. This CDR3 comprises 17 residues. Per the germline V gene, CDR1 is SGHNT and CDR2 is YYREEE (reference sequence). The CDR3 bases are TGTGCCAGCAGCCCGGGGGGACTAGCGGGAAAGGGATATGAGCAGTTCTTC. Protein: CASSPGGLAGKGYEQFF.

The J gene is TRBJ1-1, the V gene TRBV27; 7 positions match TRBD1. Germline V gene lookup returns CDR1 MNHEY and CDR2 SMNVEV (reference sequence). J gave up 5 bases and V 5 bases, and 8 bases lay outside the gene matches. The CDR3 has 14 amino acids. The DNA for the CDR3 is TGTGCCAGCAGTGCTGCAGGGGGACGGACTGAAGCTTTCTTT. It is translated as CASSAAGGRTEAFF.

The V call is TRBV2, the J call TRBJ1-2; no reliable D call. The V end was cut by 4 bases, the J end by 4 bases, with 16 bases between. This CDR3 spans 15 amino acids. Germline V gene lookup returns CDR1 SNHLY and CDR2 FYNNEI. The CDR3 loop is CASSAAGPGIYGYTF. The CDR3 DNA follows: TGTGCCAGCAGTGCAGCAGGCCCGGGGATCTATGGCTACACCTTC.

The chain recombines TRBV18 with TRBJ2-5; 7 positions agree with TRBD1. From germline, CDR1 is KGHSH and CDR2 LQKENI. The ends lost 3 bases at V and 0 bases at J; junction bases unmatched: 4. The CDR3 sequence is 15 residues long. CDR3: CASSPGDRDQETQYF. Here the CDR3 DNA reads TGTGCCAGCTCACCCGGGGACAGAGACCAAGAGACCCAGTACTTC.

This rearrangement joins TRBV27 to TRBJ1-2; D gene uncertain. The germline V and J ends were trimmed by 5 bases and 4 bases, with 20 bases remaining between them. The germline V gene encodes CDR1 MNHEY and CDR2 SMNVEV (reference sequence). The CDR3 totals 16 residues. Here the CDR3 reads CASSPSPSLGVYGYTF. The CDR3 coding sequence is TGTGCCAGCAGTCCCAGCCCTTCCCTCGGGGTCTATGGCTACACCTTC.

The rearrangement joins TRBV5-1 to TRBJ2-7, with D possibly being TRBD1 (6 bases). V was shortened by 0 bases and J by 5 bases, with 15 bases between the two germline ends. The CDR3 sequence is 15 residues long. Germline V CDR1 and CDR2: SGHRS, YFSETQ. In nucleotides, the CDR3 is TGCGCCAGCAGCTTGGTGCCAGGGGTACGCAACGAGCAGTACTTC. It yields the protein CASSLVPGVRNEQYF.

The V call is TRBV18, the J call TRBJ1-1, with TRBD1 matching 9 bases. The CDR3 extends over 15 amino acids. Per the germline V gene, CDR1 is KGHSH and CDR2 is LQKENI. J was trimmed by 1 base and V by 6 bases; bases with no gene match: 6. CDR3 DNA sequence: TGTGCCAGCTCCTCCAAACAGGGGGCGAACACTGAAGCTTTCTTT. Its protein product is CASSSKQGANTEAFF. Drawing the rest from reference TRBV18 and TRBJ1-1, the complete variable domain is NAGVMQNPRHLVRRRGQEARLRCSPMKGHSHVYWYRQLPEEGLKFMVYLQKENIIDESGMPKERFSAEFPKEGPSILRIQQVVRGDSAAYFCASSSKQGANTEAFFGQGTRLTVV.

The CDR3, as DNA: TGTGCCAGTAGTGTCTCAGGGTCCTATAATTCACCCCTCCACTTT. Protein product: CASSVSGSYNSPLHF. This rearrangement joins TRBV19 to TRBJ1-6, with D perhaps TRBD1 (5 bases). The CDR3 runs to 15 residues. Germline assignment: CDR1 LNHDA and CDR2 SQIVND (reference sequence). V lost 5 bases and J 1 base, leaving 9 bases between the germline ends.

This clone has a handful of counts. The rearrangement links TRBV9 to TRBJ2-7; the D gene is possibly TRBD1 (6 bases). The germline V gene encodes CDR1 SGDLS and CDR2 YYNGEE. V lost 4 bases and J 0 bases, leaving 14 bases between the germline ends. The CDR3 totals 15 residues. CDR3 DNA: TGTGCCAGCAGCCCCCGGGACACAAGCTCCTACGAGCAGTACTTC. Amino acid sequence: CASSPRDTSSYEQYF.

V and J are TRBV5-1 and TRBJ1-1, with D unclear. The V end was cut by 0 bases, the J end by 0 bases, with 9 bases between. The CDR3 is 15 amino acids. CDR1 SGHRS and CDR2 YFSETQ come from the germline V gene. As DNA, the CDR3 is TGCGCCAGCAGCTTGGAGGAGGCTTTGAACACTGAAGCTTTCTTT. Translated: CASSLEEALNTEAFF.

The gene calls are TRBV5-4 and TRBJ2-3; D perhaps matches TRBD2 (6 bases). The V and J ends lost 0 bases and 2 bases respectively, with 16 bases between them. The CDR3 contains 17 residues. Per the germline V gene, CDR1 is SGHNT and CDR2 is YYREEE (reference sequence). The CDR3 here is CASSLGAGGPHTDTQYF. CDR3 nucleotides: TGTGCCAGCAGCTTGGGAGCCGGGGGTCCTCACACAGATACGCAGTATTTT. Combining the CDR3 with reference TRBV5-4 and TRBJ2-3 gives the whole variable domain ETGVTQSPTHLIKTRGQQVTLRCSSQSGHNTVSWYQQALGQGPQFIFQYYREEENGRGNFPPRFSGLQFPNYSSELNVNALELDDSALYLCASSLGAGGPHTDTQYFGPGTRLTVL.

The chain recombines TRBV18 with TRBJ1-1, with D possibly being TRBD1 (5 bases). This CDR3 has 15 amino acids. The germline V and J ends were trimmed by 3 bases and 1 base, with 12 bases remaining between them. Germline CDR1 and CDR2: KGHSH and LQKENI. This chain's CDR3 is CASSPIQESNTEAFF. The CDR3, as DNA: TGTGCCAGCTCACCGATACAGGAATCGAACACTGAAGCTTTCTTT. The full variable domain, its missing parts supplied by reference TRBV18 and TRBJ1-1, is NAGVMQNPRHLVRRRGQEARLRCSPMKGHSHVYWYRQLPEEGLKFMVYLQKENIIDESGMPKERFSAEFPKEGPSILRIQQVVRGDSAAYFCASSPIQESNTEAFFGQGTRLTVV.

This clone occurred once. The V call is TRBV27, the J call TRBJ1-5; D may be TRBD1 (5 bases). The V end was cut by 3 bases, the J end by 6 bases, with 12 bases between. CDR3 length equals 14 residues. Germline CDR1 is MNHEY and CDR2 is SMNVEV (reference sequence). The CDR3 region is CASSLNRGGQPQHF. The DNA for the CDR3 is TGTGCCAGCAGTTTGAATAGGGGAGGTCAGCCCCAGCATTTT.

This clone was counted a single time. This rearrangement joins TRBV7-9 to TRBJ1-4; 11 bases fit TRBD1. This CDR3 spans 15 amino acids. Germline-derived CDR1 and CDR2 are SEHNR and FQNEAQ (reference sequence). Trimming cost V 4 bases and J 4 bases; bases outside gene matches: 2. The CDR3 DNA sequence: TGTGCCAGCAGCTCCGGGACAGGGGGTAATGAAAAACTGTTTTTT. This translates into CASSSGTGGNEKLFF.

J is TRBJ2-1 and V is TRBV11-2; 10 bases line up with TRBD2. The V gene's germline CDR1 is SGHAT and CDR2 FQNNGV. The CDR3 loop spans 15 amino acids. Trimming took 4 bases from V and 2 from J; bases not matched to a gene: 2. CDR3 in DNA: TGTGCCAGCAGCTCAAGCGGGAGGGCCTACAATGAGCAGTTCTTC. It is translated as CASSSSGRAYNEQFF.

J is TRBJ2-1 and V is TRBV11-3; 7 nucleotides agree with TRBD2. The CDR3 is 14 amino acids. V was clipped by 6 bases and J by 2 bases; unmatched bases: 4. The germline gives CDR1 SGHNT, CDR2 YENEEA. The CDR3 reads CASSSGLAYNEQFF. CDR3 bases: TGTGCCAGCAGTTCCGGACTAGCCTACAATGAGCAGTTCTTC.

V usage is TRBV30 and J usage is TRBJ1-4, with no clear D. V was shortened by 0 bases and J by 8 bases, with 10 bases between the two germline ends. The CDR3 runs 13 residues. Germline V gene data show CDR1 as GTSNPN and CDR2 as SVGIG (reference sequence). CDR3 region: CAWSVGGKEKLFF. The CDR3 DNA is TGTGCCTGGAGTGTCGGAGGAAAGGAAAAACTGTTTTTT.

The V call is TRBV12-5, the J call TRBJ2-2; possibly TRBD1 for D (6 bases). Germline assignment: CDR1 LGHNT and CDR2 FRNRAP. Trimming took off 3 bases at V and 3 bases at J, with 17 bases between the two ends. The CDR3 sequence is 17 residues long. CDR3 in DNA: TGTGCTAGTGGTTTAGTGGGGCAGGGGCCATACACCGGGGAGCTGTTTTTT. The encoded protein is CASGLVGQGPYTGELFF.

This clone was counted between two and nine times. The chain uses TRBV19 and TRBJ1-5; D unresolved. The V end was cut by 6 bases, the J end by 0 bases, with 9 bases between. The CDR3 totals 14 residues. The germline gives CDR1 LNHDA, CDR2 SQIVND (reference sequence). This chain's CDR3 is CASSLAFSNQPQHF. The CDR3 coding sequence is TGTGCCAGTAGCTTAGCTTTTAGCAATCAGCCCCAGCATTTT.

The V gene is TRBV6-6, the J gene TRBJ2-7; 10 bases match TRBD2. CDR3 length: 15 amino acids. V dropped 0 bases and J dropped 2; count of bases not matched to a gene: 1. In germline, CDR1 is MNHNY, CDR2 SVGAGI (reference sequence). The CDR3 nucleotides read TGTGCCAGCAGTTACTCGGGACTAGCGACCTACGAGCAGTACTTC. As protein: CASSYSGLATYEQYF.

The CDR3 reads CASSLRSGQLNYGYTF. The CDR3 region has the DNA TGTGCCAGTAGTCTACGCTCGGGACAGCTTAACTATGGCTACACCTTC. The chain recombines TRBV19 with TRBJ1-2; 7 bases line up with TRBD1. The CDR3 spans 16 residues. V was clipped by 5 bases and J by 1 base; unmatched bases: 10. Germline V gene data show CDR1 as LNHDA and CDR2 as SQIVND (reference sequence). The whole variable domain, remainder taken from reference TRBV19 and TRBJ1-2, is DGGITQSPKYLFRKEGQNVTLSCEQNLNHDAMYWYRQDPGQGLRLIYYSQIVNDFQKGDIAEGYSVSREKKESFPLTVTSAQKNPTAFYLCASSLRSGQLNYGYTFGSGTRLTVV.